The next 30 T cell receptor beta chains were all read from a single sample in a study of blood T cell repertoires in COVID-19. Sequencing used immunoSEQ multiplex PCR; TCRdb keeps in-frame clones, though not all of them. The sample consists of roughly 210,000 clones, approximately 80% of them appearing once. Sequencing used peripheral blood. Source of these receptors: a woman aged 80 or over with COVID-19, enrolled during active disease.

The J gene is TRBJ2-3, the V gene TRBV19; the match to TRBD1 covers 10 bases. V was pared by 2 bases and J by 7 bases, with 9 bases of the junction left unmatched. CDR1 and CDR2 (germline): LNHDA, SQIVND (reference sequence). CDR3 length equals 16 residues. The CDR3 nucleotides are TGTGCCAGTAGTATATTGGGACAGGGGCCGAGGAATACGCAGTATTTT. Protein product: CASSILGQGPRNTQYF.

This chain links TRBV5-1 with TRBJ2-7, with TRBD2 matching over 8 bases. Unmatched junction bases numbered 8, after V lost 0 bases and J lost 3 bases. The germline V gene encodes CDR1 SGHRS and CDR2 YFSETQ. This CDR3 region has 16 residues. The CDR3 DNA sequence: TGCGCCAGCAGCTTGGGGCTAGCGGGCGAGTACTACGAGCAGTACTTC. Translation: CASSLGLAGEYYEQYF. Supplemented by reference TRBV5-1 and TRBJ2-7, the full variable domain reads KAGVTQTPRYLIKTRGQQVTLSCSPISGHRSVSWYQQTPGQGLQFLFEYFSETQRNKGNFPGRFSGRQFSNSRSEMNVSTLELGDSALYLCASSLGLAGEYYEQYFGPGTRLTVT.

This clone was seen a handful of times. The J gene is TRBJ1-3, the V gene TRBV11-2, with TRBD1 matching 7 bases. The trim removed 5 bases at V and 0 bases at J, leaving 7 bases unmatched. CDR1 and CDR2 (germline): SGHAT, FQNNGV. The length of the CDR3 is 16 residues. The CDR3 bases are TGTGCCAGCAGCGCTGGACAGGTCCACTCTGGAAACACCATATATTTT. It encodes CASSAGQVHSGNTIYF.

Only one count was recorded for this clone. Distinct nucleotide sequences in the sample also encode this CDR3. Here the CDR3 reads CASSQLGQGNSPLHF. CDR3 DNA: TGTGCCAGCAGCCAACTGGGACAGGGTAATTCACCCCTCCACTTT. V and J are TRBV3-1 (or the pseudogene TRBV3-2) and TRBJ1-6; TRBD1 matches 9 bases. V shed 2 bases, J shed 6 bases, and the junction held 2 bases outside the gene matches. The CDR3 extends over 15 amino acids. Germline V gives CDR1 LGHDT, CDR2 YNNKEL (reference sequence).

The genes are TRBV19 and TRBJ1-3; D gene uncertain. This CDR3 comprises 14 residues. Germline V lookup: CDR1 LNHDA, CDR2 SQIVND (reference sequence). Trimming cost V 5 bases and J 4 bases, with 12 bases left between them. The DNA of the CDR3 is TGTGCCAGTAGTTCGGACTCCCGGGGAAACACCATATATTTT. Translation gives CASSSDSRGNTIYF.

This clone was recorded once. The V call is TRBV5-8, the J call TRBJ1-1; D gene uncertain. Germline CDR1 is SGHTS and CDR2 is YDEGEE. CDR3 length: 14 residues. Trimming removed 4 bases from V and 0 bases from J, with 10 bases in between. In DNA form, the CDR3 reads TGTGCCAGCAGCCGTACAGTCTTGAACACTGAAGCTTTCTTT. Its protein product is CASSRTVLNTEAFF.

The chain employs TRBV12-3 or TRBV12-4 and TRBJ1-5, with a possible D match to TRBD1 (5 bases). V was cut by 3 bases and J by 4 bases, with 7 bases left in between. This CDR3 comprises 13 residues. CDR3: CASSFRVNQPQHF. Here the CDR3 DNA reads TGTGCCAGCAGTTTCAGGGTGAATCAGCCCCAGCATTTT.

This chain connects TRBV7-2 to TRBJ2-3, with D tentatively TRBD2 (7 bases). V lost 8 bases to trimming and J lost 5 bases, with 17 bases between them. This CDR3 region has 14 residues. Germline V gene data show CDR1 as SGHTA and CDR2 as FQGNSA. CDR3 region: CASSAGAARDTQYF. DNA for the CDR3: TGTGCCAGCTCCGCGGGGGCTGCCAGAGATACGCAGTATTTT.

This sequence joins TRBV28 and TRBJ1-2, with TRBD1 as a possible D gene (6 bases). The CDR3 is 15 amino acids. CDR1 is MDHEN, CDR2 SYDVKM, per germline. V dropped 3 bases and J dropped 6 bases, with 17 bases sitting between them. The CDR3 protein is CASSLPGQSMDGYTF. For the CDR3, the DNA is TGTGCCAGCAGTTTGCCCGGACAGTCGATGGATGGCTACACCTTC.

The chain links TRBV29-1 to TRBJ2-3; TRBD2 is a possible D gene (6 bases). Between the trimmed V and J ends, which lost 4 bases and 5 bases, there was a span of 10 bases. Germline V gene lookup returns CDR1 SQVTM and CDR2 ANQGSEA. CDR3 length equals 12 residues. The CDR3 is CSVVAGLDTQYF. The CDR3, as DNA: TGCAGCGTTGTGGCGGGGTTAGATACGCAGTATTTT.

The chain employs TRBV7-6 and TRBJ2-2; D is possibly TRBD2 (6 bases). The CDR3 extends over 16 amino acids. The germline CDR1 and CDR2 sequences are SGHVS and FNYEAQ. Trimming cost V 5 bases and J 0 bases, with 13 bases left between them. The CDR3 nucleotides read TGTGCCAGCAGCCCCGGTAGCGGAGCGAACACCGGGGAGCTGTTTTTT. Encoded protein: CASSPGSGANTGELFF.

The chain carries TRBV18 and TRBJ1-6, with 7 bases fitting TRBD1. The germline CDR1 and CDR2 sequences are KGHSH and LQKENI. The CDR3 spans 12 residues. With 9 bases clipped from V and 5 bases from J, the junction kept 1 base outside the gene matches. The CDR3 spells CASGQDNSPLHF. CDR3 coding DNA: TGTGCCAGTGGACAGGATAATTCACCCCTCCACTTT.

This clone was seen only a few times. The genes are TRBV6-4 and TRBJ1-6; TRBD1 might be the D (5 bases). The CDR3 length is 13 residues. V was pared by 6 bases and J by 7 bases, with 10 bases between. Germline V gene lookup returns CDR1 MRHNA and CDR2 SNTAGT. The CDR3 sequence: CASSQGENSPLHF. For the CDR3, the DNA is TGTGCCAGCAGCCAGGGTGAAAATTCACCCCTCCACTTT.

This chain joins TRBV18 and TRBJ2-3; the match to TRBD1 covers 12 bases. This CDR3 comprises 16 residues. After removal of 4 bases from V and 5 bases from J, the junction contained 7 bases not matched to a gene. Germline CDR1 reads KGHSH; CDR2 reads LQKENI. The CDR3, as DNA: TGTGCCAGCTCACGACCGGGACAGGGGGCTCGAGATACGCAGTATTTT. Its translation: CASSRPGQGARDTQYF.

For the CDR3, the DNA is TGTGCCAGCAGCTGGGACAGGGCAAATGAAAAACTGTTTTTT. Translating gives CASSWDRANEKLFF. This rearrangement joins TRBV7-2 to TRBJ1-4; 9 bases map to TRBD1. Unmatched junction bases numbered 2, after V lost 4 bases and J lost 5 bases. Germline CDR1 reads SGHTA; CDR2 reads FQGNSA. This CDR3 has 14 residues.

The rearrangement links TRBV18 to TRBJ2-1, with D tentatively TRBD1 (6 bases). Germline V gene lookup returns CDR1 KGHSH and CDR2 LQKENI. There are 16 residues in the CDR3. V was trimmed by 3 bases and J by 0 bases, leaving 12 bases between them. DNA for the CDR3: TGTGCCAGCTCACCGCCGGGACAAAGCTCCTACAATGAGCAGTTCTTC. Protein: CASSPPGQSSYNEQFF. The variable domain in full, with the rest retrieved from reference TRBV18 and TRBJ2-1, is NAGVMQNPRHLVRRRGQEARLRCSPMKGHSHVYWYRQLPEEGLKFMVYLQKENIIDESGMPKERFSAEFPKEGPSILRIQQVVRGDSAAYFCASSPPGQSSYNEQFFGPGTRLTVL.

This clone was detected once. The gene calls are TRBV5-4 and TRBJ1-2; 10 bases line up with TRBD1. V gave up 4 bases and J gave up 7 bases; unmatched junction bases: 16. The CDR3 is 17 amino acids. The germline V gene encodes CDR1 SGHNT and CDR2 YYREEE (reference sequence). CDR3 DNA sequence: TGTGCCAGCAGCCCGGGGACAGGGGAAACCTATTTTGGTGGCTACACCTTC. Its protein product is CASSPGTGETYFGGYTF.

The J gene is TRBJ2-3, the V gene TRBV24-1; 9 positions agree with TRBD1. Germline V gene sequence: CDR1 KGHDR, CDR2 SFDVKD. CDR3 length: 15 residues. Losses at the gene ends were 3 bases for V and 3 bases for J; bases not matched to a gene: 3. The CDR3 reads CATSDQDRGTDTQYF. The DNA for the CDR3 is TGTGCCACCAGTGATCAGGACAGGGGAACAGATACGCAGTATTTT.

The chain couples TRBV21-1 to TRBJ1-1. TRBV21-1 is a documented pseudogene. The CDR3 spans 13 residues. The CDR3 DNA sequence: TGTGCCAGCAGCAAGCGGGGTGGCACTGAAGCTTTCTTT. This encodes CASSKRGGTEAFF.

This rearrangement joins TRBV7-2 to TRBJ1-1; tentative D call: TRBD1 (6 bases). Germline CDR1 reads SGHTA; CDR2 reads FQGNSA. Trimming left V 5 bases short and J 4 bases short, with 14 bases between. The CDR3 is 14 residues long. The DNA for the CDR3 is TGTGCCAGCAGCGCAACCAGGGGTTTCACTGAAGCTTTCTTT. Its protein is CASSATRGFTEAFF.

This clone was seen a single time. The rearrangement uses TRBV7-9 and TRBJ2-2, with D possibly matching TRBD2 (6 bases). The CDR3 has 13 amino acids. Germline values: CDR1 SEHNR, CDR2 FQNEAQ (reference sequence). V was cut by 5 bases and J by 6 bases, with 10 bases left in between. CDR3 protein: CASSPREPGELFF. Here the CDR3 DNA reads TGTGCCAGCAGCCCTCGGGAGCCCGGGGAGCTGTTTTTT.

The chain links TRBV5-6 to TRBJ1-4; 7 positions agree with TRBD1. There are 15 residues in the CDR3. Trimming removed 4 bases from V and 10 bases from J; junction bases left unmatched: 13. Germline values: CDR1 SGHDT, CDR2 YYEEEE. The CDR3 spells CASSPGTVEVVKLFF. For the CDR3, the DNA is TGTGCCAGCAGCCCCGGGACAGTTGAAGTCGTAAAACTGTTTTTT.

This rearrangement joins TRBV27 to TRBJ1-5; tentative D call: TRBD1 (5 bases). The CDR3 extends over 16 amino acids. Germline loops: CDR1 MNHEY, CDR2 SMNVEV (reference sequence). V shed 3 bases and J shed 4 bases, with 16 bases lying between them. CDR3 sequence reads: CASSLQGNLWNQPQHF. CDR3 DNA sequence: TGTGCCAGCAGTTTGCAGGGAAACCTATGGAATCAGCCCCAGCATTTT.

This chain links TRBV30 with TRBJ2-1; perhaps TRBD2 as D (5 bases). The CDR3 runs 13 residues. The germline V gene encodes CDR1 GTSNPN and CDR2 SVGIG (reference sequence). Deletions cut 4 bases from V and 7 bases from J, with 14 bases between. The CDR3 nucleotides are TGTGCCTGGACGCCGGGGAGTAAAAATGAGCAGTTCTTC. Its protein is CAWTPGSKNEQFF.

This clone was detected once. V and J are TRBV19 and TRBJ1-2, with 9 bases that match TRBD1. Germline CDR1 reads LNHDA; CDR2 reads SQIVND (reference sequence). With V trimmed by 6 bases and J by 2 bases, 4 bases remained unmatched. The CDR3 contains 14 residues. Here the CDR3 reads CASRGQGLNYGYTF. The CDR3 DNA sequence: TGTGCCAGTAGGGGACAGGGCCTAAACTATGGCTACACCTTC.

This chain joins TRBV18 and TRBJ1-2; D may be TRBD1 (6 bases). The CDR3 sequence is 17 residues long. Germline CDR1 and CDR2: KGHSH and LQKENI. V shed 3 bases and J shed 4 bases, with 21 bases lying between them. The CDR3 nucleotides are TGTGCCAGCTCACCGTTTGGTGGCCAGGGGCTATCCTATGGCTACACCTTC. The encoded protein is CASSPFGGQGLSYGYTF.

This clone was counted a few times. The chain has TRBV30 and TRBJ1-1, with a possible D match to TRBD1 (5 bases). Germline CDR1 reads GTSNPN; CDR2 reads SVGIG (reference sequence). CDR3 size: 13 residues. The germline V and J ends were trimmed by 5 bases and 0 bases, with 10 bases remaining between them. The CDR3 sequence is CAWLRTLNTEAFF. The CDR3 DNA follows: TGTGCCTGGTTACGGACATTGAACACTGAAGCTTTCTTT.

The V gene is TRBV2, the J gene TRBJ1-2, with 7 bases identical to TRBD1. Germline-derived CDR1 and CDR2 are SNHLY and FYNNEI. The CDR3 has 12 amino acids. J gave up 8 bases and V 6 bases, and 6 bases lay outside the gene matches. The CDR3 protein is CASRPTGWGYTF. The CDR3 coding sequence is TGTGCCAGCAGGCCGACAGGGTGGGGCTACACCTTC.

This chain uses TRBV14 with TRBJ1-3; D not certain. The CDR3 has 17 residues. Germline-derived CDR1 and CDR2 are SGHDN and FVKESK. V lost 0 bases to trimming and J lost 0 bases, with 12 bases between them. CDR3 coding DNA: TGTGCCAGCAGCCAAGAATCGCGGGCCCTCTCTGGAAACACCATATATTTT. Encoded protein: CASSQESRALSGNTIYF. The complete variable domain, with remaining parts taken from reference TRBV14 and TRBJ1-3, reads EAGVTQFPSHSVIEKGQTVTLRCDPISGHDNLYWYRRVMGKEIKFLLHFVKESKQDESGMPNNRFLAERTGGTYSTLKVQPAELEDSGVYFCASSQESRALSGNTIYFGEGSWLTVV.

This chain joins TRBV12-3 or TRBV12-4 and TRBJ2-7; D possibly corresponds to TRBD2 (6 bases). V shed 3 bases and J shed 4 bases, with 10 bases lying between them. This CDR3 has 13 amino acids. CDR3 bases: TGTGCCAGCAGTTTCGGGGGTGGGTACGAGCAGTACTTC. It is translated as CASSFGGGYEQYF.